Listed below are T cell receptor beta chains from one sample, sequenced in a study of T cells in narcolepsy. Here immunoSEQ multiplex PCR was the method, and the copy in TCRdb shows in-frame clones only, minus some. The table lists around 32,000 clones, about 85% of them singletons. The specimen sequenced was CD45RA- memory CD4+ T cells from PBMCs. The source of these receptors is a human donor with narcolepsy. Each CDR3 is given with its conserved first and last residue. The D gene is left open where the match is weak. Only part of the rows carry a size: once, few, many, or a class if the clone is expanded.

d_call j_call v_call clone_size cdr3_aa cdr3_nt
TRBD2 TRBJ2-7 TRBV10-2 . CASSDSGGSGSRNEQYF TGCGCCAGCAGTGACTCGGGGGGGAGCGGGAGCAGGAACGAGCAGTACTTC
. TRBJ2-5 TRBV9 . CASSVDMETQYF TGTGCCAGTAGCGTAGATATGGAGACCCAGTACTTC
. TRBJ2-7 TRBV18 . CASSTEAFGAEQYF TGTGCCAGCTCAACGGAGGCCTTCGGGGCCGAGCAGTACTTC
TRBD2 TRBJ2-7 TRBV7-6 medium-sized CASSLAGGTSTSEQYF TGTGCCAGCAGCTTAGCGGGGGGGACTAGCACTTCCGAGCAGTACTTC
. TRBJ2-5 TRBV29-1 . CSVEAGGETQYF TGCAGCGTTGAGGCCGGCGGGGAGACCCAGTACTTC
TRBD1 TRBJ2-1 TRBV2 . CASSVEKGQGLNEQFF TGTGCCAGCAGTGTAGAGAAGGGACAGGGCCTCAATGAGCAGTTCTTC
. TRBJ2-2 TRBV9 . CASSVGIVSNTGELFF TGTGCCAGCAGCGTAGGTATAGTTTCGAACACCGGGGAGCTGTTTTTT
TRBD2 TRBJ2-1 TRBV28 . CASIRGGPRGNEQFF TGTGCCAGCATCCGCGGGGGACCCCGAGGCAATGAGCAGTTCTTC
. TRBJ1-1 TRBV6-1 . CASSWVDEAFF TGTGCCAGCAGTTGGGTGGACGAAGCTTTCTTT
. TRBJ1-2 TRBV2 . CASSDVGQRIGYTF TGTGCCAGCAGTGACGTCGGACAGAGAATTGGCTACACCTTC
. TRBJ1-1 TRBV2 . CASSREGGNTEAFF TGTGCCAGCAGTCGTGAAGGGGGGAACACTGAAGCTTTCTTT
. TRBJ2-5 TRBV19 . CASSTFLQETQYF TGTGCCAGTAGTACCTTTCTACAAGAGACCCAGTACTTC
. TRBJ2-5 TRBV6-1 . CASSDIGAVGETQYF TGTGCCAGCAGCGACATCGGGGCAGTGGGAGAGACCCAGTACTTC
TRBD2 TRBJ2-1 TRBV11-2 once CASSLGPSGRLQFF TGTGCCAGCAGCTTAGGCCCTAGCGGGAGACTGCAGTTCTTC
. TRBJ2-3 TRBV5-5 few CASSLDYGTDTQYF TGTGCCAGCAGCTTGGACTACGGAACAGATACGCAGTATTTT
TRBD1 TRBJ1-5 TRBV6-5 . CASSSRGGNQPQHF TGTGCCAGCAGTTCCAGGGGGGGGAATCAGCCCCAGCATTTT